Here is one T cell receptor (beta chain) with its context. These data belong to a study of blood T cell repertoires in COVID-19. The junction had 9 bases not matched to a gene; V was cut back by 4 bases and J by 6 bases. CDR3 length equals 15 residues. Germline V CDR1 and CDR2: SGHDT, YYEEEE. Method: immunoSEQ multiplex PCR; TCRdb's copy keeps in-frame clones and lacks some. The sample holds tens of thousands of clones, approximately 84% seen once. Material for sequencing was peripheral blood. This chain links TRBV5-6 with TRBJ2-1, with 8 positions matching TRBD2. The TCR comes from a man aged 65-85 years with active COVID-19. The CDR3 DNA sequence: TGTGCCAGCAGCCCGGATACTAGCGGAGCCAATGAGCAGTTCTTC. The encoded protein is CASSPDTSGANEQFF.